These 31 T cell receptor beta chains were all obtained from the same sample, sequenced in a study of response to subunit inactivated influenza vaccine. TCRdb fed the RT-PCR reads into MiXCR, producing one record per CDR3 protein. The table lists just under 550,000 distinct CDR3 sequences, approximately 24% of them singletons. The same data also contributed to another study, on T cells expressing NK-cell markers. From that paper: UMIs were included in TCR beta cDNA generated by 5'RACE template switching.

Sequencing used CD4+ T cells sorted from PBMCs, obtained approximately 12 days after vaccination. The receptors were gathered from a man aged 45 to 65 who received an inactivated influenza vaccine.

This clonotype has only a few counts. V usage is TRBV20-1 and J usage is TRBJ1-4; 8 bases match TRBD1. The V and J ends lost 2 bases and 8 bases, in that order; junction bases with no gene match: 4. The length of the CDR3 is 13 residues. CDR1 and CDR2 from the germline V gene are DFQATT and SNEGSKA (reference sequence). This chain's CDR3 is CSARQGATEKLFF. The CDR3 DNA reads as TGCAGTGCTAGACAGGGGGCCACAGAAAAACTGTTTTTT.

The chain carries TRBV29-1 and TRBJ2-3; D may be TRBD2 (6 bases). Germline CDR1 and CDR2: SQVTM and ANQGSEA. V dropped 4 bases and J dropped 0 bases, with 11 bases sitting between them. This CDR3 contains 14 residues. This chain's CDR3 is CSVAEGTSTDTQYF. In nucleotides, the CDR3 is TGCAGCGTTGCGGAGGGTACTAGCACAGATACGCAGTATTTT.

This sequence joins TRBV11-2 and TRBJ1-5; D gene unclear. The CDR3 is 12 amino acids. V dropped 0 bases and J dropped 9 bases, with 6 bases sitting between them. Germline V gene data show CDR1 as SGHAT and CDR2 as FQNNGV. CDR3 in amino acids: CASSLDQGPQHF. The CDR3 bases are TGTGCCAGCAGCTTAGATCAAGGGCCCCAGCATTTT.

V gene TRBV5-1 combines with J gene TRBJ1-4; D is unresolved. CDR1 is SGHRS, CDR2 YFSETQ, per germline. The CDR3 runs to 14 residues. V was shortened by 0 bases and J by 4 bases, with 7 bases between the two germline ends. The CDR3 loop is CASSLAGINEKLFF. For the CDR3, the DNA is TGCGCCAGCAGCTTGGCCGGGATTAATGAAAAACTGTTTTTT.

The chain couples TRBV7-2 to TRBJ2-5; unclear D gene. Trimming removed 1 base from V and 1 base from J, with 10 bases in between. The germline CDR1 and CDR2 sequences are SGHTA and FQGNSA. There are 15 residues in the CDR3. Here the CDR3 reads CASSLDWQSQETQYF. CDR3 coding DNA: TGTGCCAGCAGCTTAGATTGGCAGTCCCAAGAGACCCAGTACTTC.

This sequence joins TRBV7-2 and TRBJ2-1; weak D call: TRBD2 (6 bases). The CDR3 is made up of 15 amino acids. The germline V and J ends were trimmed by 4 bases and 2 bases, with 12 bases remaining between them. Germline values: CDR1 SGHTA, CDR2 FQGNSA. CDR3 sequence: CASSSWGEPYNEQFF. The CDR3 coding sequence is TGTGCCAGCAGCTCATGGGGGGAACCCTACAATGAGCAGTTCTTC.

This clonotype has just a few counts. V gene TRBV12-3 or TRBV12-4 combines with J gene TRBJ1-5, with 7 bases aligning to TRBD1. The ends lost 3 bases at V and 3 bases at J; junction bases unmatched: 5. The CDR3 is 15 amino acids. The CDR3 region has the DNA TGTGCCAGCAGTTTTCAGGGGGTACTCAATCAGCCCCAGCATTTT. This encodes CASSFQGVLNQPQHF.

Details on this clonotype: This sequence may be a read error, since a much larger clone differs from it by one base. The chain combines TRBV10-3 with TRBJ1-3, with no clear D. Trimming took off 6 bases at V and 0 bases at J, with 6 bases between the two ends. Per the germline V gene, CDR1 is ENHRY and CDR2 is SYGVKD. CDR3 length equals 13 residues. CDR3: CAIRMSSGNTIYF. CDR3 DNA: TGTGCCATCAGGATGAGCTCTGGAAACACCATATATTTT.

J is TRBJ1-6 and V is TRBV9; D uncertain. This CDR3 region has 16 residues. V lost 0 bases to trimming and J lost 3 bases, with 10 bases between them. Looked up from germline, CDR1 is SGDLS and CDR2 is YYNGEE. CDR3 amino acids: CASSVGGSDYNSPLHF. The CDR3 nucleotides read TGTGCCAGCAGCGTAGGAGGGTCGGACTATAATTCACCCCTCCACTTT.

The J gene is TRBJ1-1, the V gene TRBV20-1; D gene ambiguous. The germline V gene has CDR1 DFQATT and CDR2 SNEGSKA (reference sequence). V was pared by 6 bases and J by 6 bases, with 14 bases between. The CDR3 loop spans 12 amino acids. CDR3 region: CSATDAYAEAFF. CDR3 nucleotide sequence: TGCAGTGCCACCGACGCTTACGCTGAAGCTTTCTTT.

The chain employs TRBV28 and TRBJ1-5, with a possible D match to TRBD1 (5 bases). The CDR3 is 19 residues long. Trimming shortened V by 3 bases and J by 3 bases, and 24 bases separated the two germline ends. Germline values: CDR1 MDHEN, CDR2 SYDVKM. CDR3 sequence: CASSFNLDRDPAFNQPQHF. In DNA form, the CDR3 reads TGTGCCAGCAGTTTTAACCTAGACAGAGACCCAGCTTTCAATCAGCCCCAGCATTTT.

DNA for the CDR3: TGTGCCAGCAGCTTTAGCCTCATGAACACTGAAGCTTTCTTT. Amino acids: CASSFSLMNTEAFF. The chain employs TRBV7-2 and TRBJ1-1; D remains unclear. Trimming took off 3 bases at V and 0 bases at J, with 8 bases between the two ends. Germline values: CDR1 SGHTA, CDR2 FQGNSA. CDR3 length: 14 residues.

As to this clonotype: This may arise from a read error, as a much more abundant clone is one base away. The chain uses TRBV6-1 and TRBJ2-2, with a weak D call TRBD2 (7 bases). The V end lost 5 bases, the J end lost 6 bases, and 19 bases lay between the germline ends. The length of the CDR3 is 16 residues. The germline V gene has CDR1 MNHNS and CDR2 SASEGT. This CDR3 is CASSTMGGGLPGELFF. In nucleotides, the CDR3 is TGTGCCAGCAGTACCATGGGGGGGGGGCTGCCCGGGGAGCTGTTTTTT.

J is TRBJ2-1 and V is TRBV20-1; 12 positions agree with TRBD2. V shed 6 bases, J shed 4 bases, and the junction held 7 bases outside the gene matches. The CDR3 runs 15 residues. Germline V gene data show CDR1 as DFQATT and CDR2 as SNEGSKA (reference sequence). DNA for the CDR3: TGCAGTGCAGCCGGACTAGCGGGATTGTACAATGAGCAGTTCTTC. It is translated as CSAAGLAGLYNEQFF.

In its sample, this clonotype was seen a few times. The chain has TRBV3-1 and TRBJ1-2, with 7 bases aligning to TRBD1. V shed 1 base and J 3 bases; nucleotides not matched to a gene: 5. The CDR3 is 15 amino acids. Germline V gene data show CDR1 as LGHDT and CDR2 as YNNKEL (reference sequence). The CDR3 region is CASSQVGGSDYGYTF. The CDR3 DNA follows: TGTGCCAGCAGCCAAGTAGGGGGCTCTGACTATGGCTACACCTTC.

The chain recombines TRBV6-2 or TRBV6-3 with TRBJ1-1; no clear D. Deletions cut 5 bases from V and 9 bases from J, with 10 bases between. This CDR3 contains 11 residues. Germline CDR1 is MNHEY and CDR2 is SVGEGT. CDR3 sequence: CASSRTTKAFF. The CDR3 DNA sequence: TGTGCCAGCAGTAGAACCACGAAAGCTTTCTTT.

This clonotype appeared a few times. The chain links TRBV12-3 or TRBV12-4 to TRBJ1-1; D is ambiguous. The CDR3 is 15 residues long. V gave up 3 bases and J gave up 1 base, with 12 bases separating them. In DNA form, the CDR3 reads TGTGCCAGCAGTTTCTTTCGTCAGGCGAACACTGAAGCTTTCTTT. Translated, it gives CASSFFRQANTEAFF.

In its sample, this clonotype was seen a few times. The chain links TRBV6-2 or TRBV6-3 to TRBJ1-1, with 10 positions matching TRBD1. Trimming at V came to 5 bases and at J to 3 bases, leaving 6 bases not matched to a gene. Germline CDR1 and CDR2: MNHEY and SVGEGT. The CDR3 runs to 15 residues. Here the CDR3 reads CASSVGTGAHTEAFF. CDR3 in DNA: TGTGCCAGCAGTGTCGGGACAGGGGCCCACACTGAAGCTTTCTTT.

A few counts support this clonotype. This chain joins TRBV20-1 and TRBJ1-5; possibly TRBD1 for D (6 bases). From germline, CDR1 is DFQATT and CDR2 SNEGSKA (reference sequence). The germline V and J ends were trimmed by 3 bases and 7 bases, with 13 bases remaining between them. This CDR3 spans 13 amino acids. The CDR3 bases are TGCAGTGCTAGGGGCAGGGGAGACCAGCCCCAGCATTTT. Amino acids: CSARGRGDQPQHF.

This clonotype was counted a few times. The chain links TRBV5-1 to TRBJ2-7; 8 positions agree with TRBD2. The J segment lost 3 bases and the V segment lost 4 bases, leaving 6 bases of the junction unmatched. The CDR3 contains 14 residues. CDR1 is SGHRS and CDR2 is YFSETQ in the germline V gene. Here the CDR3 DNA reads TGCGCCAGCAGCCCTAGCGGGCCGAACTACGAGCAGTACTTC. It is translated as CASSPSGPNYEQYF. Full variable domain (missing parts from reference TRBV5-1 and TRBJ2-7): KAGVTQTPRYLIKTRGQQVTLSCSPISGHRSVSWYQQTPGQGLQFLFEYFSETQRNKGNFPGRFSGRQFSNSRSEMNVSTLELGDSALYLCASSPSGPNYEQYFGPGTRLTVT.

The chain employs TRBV28 and TRBJ2-5; D uncertain. The CDR3 spans 16 residues. The germline CDR1 and CDR2 sequences are MDHEN and SYDVKM. V dropped 4 bases and J dropped 0 bases, with 15 bases sitting between them. This CDR3 reads CASSSRIARYQETQYF. In DNA form, the CDR3 reads TGTGCCAGCAGTTCCCGGATCGCCCGGTACCAAGAGACCCAGTACTTC.

The chain uses TRBV5-1 and TRBJ2-1; 10 bases map to TRBD2. The CDR3 loop spans 16 amino acids. Germline CDR1 reads SGHRS; CDR2 reads YFSETQ. The trim removed 4 bases at V and 6 bases at J, leaving 10 bases unmatched. CDR3 sequence: CASSPNDLAGVNEQFF. CDR3 bases: TGCGCCAGCAGCCCCAACGACCTAGCGGGAGTCAATGAGCAGTTCTTC.

The chain couples TRBV11-2 to TRBJ2-7; perhaps TRBD2 as D (5 bases). The V gene's germline CDR1 is SGHAT and CDR2 FQNNGV. V was cut by 4 bases and J by 2 bases, with 12 bases left in between. The CDR3 extends over 14 amino acids. CDR3 sequence: CASSWGVETYEQYF. CDR3 DNA: TGTGCCAGCAGCTGGGGAGTGGAAACCTACGAGCAGTACTTC.

The table lists this clonotype with many counts. The V call is TRBV29-1, the J call TRBJ2-3; 11 nucleotides align to TRBD1. Germline-derived CDR1 and CDR2 are SQVTM and ANQGSEA. V shed 7 bases and J 2 bases; nucleotides not matched to a gene: 5. CDR3 length equals 14 residues. CDR3 amino acids: CSATGQGVTDTQYF. Here the CDR3 DNA reads TGCAGCGCCACGGGACAGGGGGTCACAGATACGCAGTATTTT.

The rearrangement links TRBV12-3 or TRBV12-4 to TRBJ1-1; perhaps TRBD1 as D (5 bases). CDR3 length equals 16 residues. V was shortened by 3 bases and J by 0 bases, with 14 bases between the two germline ends. The chain's CDR3 is CASSFSGRIMNTEAFF. In DNA form, the CDR3 reads TGTGCCAGCAGTTTCTCGGGACGGATTATGAACACTGAAGCTTTCTTT.

This clonotype turned up a few times. The chain couples TRBV20-1 to TRBJ2-1; D remains unclear. CDR3 length: 15 residues. V lost 5 bases and J 0 bases, leaving 14 bases between the germline ends. Germline lookup yields CDR1 DFQATT and CDR2 SNEGSKA (reference sequence). CDR3 DNA sequence: TGCAGTGCTTTAAGCCTTGGAAGCTCCTACAATGAGCAGTTCTTC. This gives the protein CSALSLGSSYNEQFF.

This clonotype was found a few times. The chain is built from TRBV7-2 and TRBJ2-3; 13 nucleotides align to TRBD2. With 3 bases clipped from V and 6 bases from J, the junction kept 3 bases outside the gene matches. The length of the CDR3 is 15 residues. Germline lookup yields CDR1 SGHTA and CDR2 FQGNSA. CDR3 loop: CASSFGLAGVDTQYF. CDR3 DNA: TGTGCCAGCAGCTTCGGACTAGCGGGGGTGGATACGCAGTATTTT. The whole variable domain, remainder taken from reference TRBV7-2 and TRBJ2-3, is GAGVSQSPSNKVTEKGKDVELRCDPISGHTALYWYRQSLGQGLEFLIYFQGNSAPDKSGLPSDRFSAERTGGSVSTLTIQRTQQEDSAVYLCASSFGLAGVDTQYFGPGTRLTVL.

Here the CDR3 DNA reads TGTGCCTGGTCCAGGGGGACTGGCACAGATACGCAGTATTTT. This translates into CAWSRGTGTDTQYF. The V and J genes are TRBV30 and TRBJ2-3; maybe TRBD1 (7 bases). V was clipped by 5 bases and J by 1 base, with 13 bases between them. The CDR3 is made up of 14 amino acids. The germline CDR1 and CDR2 sequences are GTSNPN and SVGIG (reference sequence).

At least ten counts were recorded for this clonotype. The V gene is TRBV12-3 or TRBV12-4, the J gene TRBJ1-5; possible D gene TRBD1, 5 bases. This CDR3 has 13 residues. Deletions cut 7 bases from V and 7 bases from J, with 14 bases between. In nucleotides, the CDR3 is TGTGCCAGCAACCTGGGGCTGGAGCAGCCCCAGCATTTT. It encodes CASNLGLEQPQHF.

The chain employs TRBV7-9 and TRBJ2-3; 10 bases are a match to TRBD2. The CDR3 contains 17 residues. The germline V gene has CDR1 SEHNR and CDR2 FQNEAQ (reference sequence). With V trimmed by 1 base and J by 4 bases, 8 bases remained unmatched. CDR3 sequence: CASSLVMRLAGADTQYF. The CDR3 nucleotides are TGTGCCAGCAGCTTAGTCATGCGACTAGCGGGCGCAGATACGCAGTATTTT.

The V gene is TRBV20-1, the J gene TRBJ1-1; TRBD1 might be the D (5 bases). Germline assignment: CDR1 DFQATT and CDR2 SNEGSKA (reference sequence). The CDR3 contains 14 residues. V was cut by 3 bases and J by 3 bases, with 14 bases left in between. CDR3 nucleotides: TGCAGTGCTAGCCCCCCGGGACTTCACACTGAAGCTTTCTTT. It yields the protein CSASPPGLHTEAFF.